The TCR beta chain under discussion was sequenced for a study of long-term antiretroviral therapy in people with HIV. The libraries were made with immunoSEQ v3.0 at survey level. Profiling relied on immunoSEQ multiplex PCR, and the TCRdb table lists in-frame clones only, not all of them. The sample records just over 20,000 clones, about 80% being singletons. Looked up from germline, CDR1 is MDHEN and CDR2 is SYDVKM. The ends were cut back, 5 bases at V and 9 bases at J, with 13 bases in the middle. The CDR3 is made up of 12 amino acids. Source: unsorted PBMCs, taken 0.5 years after starting antiretroviral therapy. This clonotype originated in a man between 18 and 29 years old with HIV. The chain is built from TRBV28 and TRBJ1-2; D may be TRBD1 (5 bases). The CDR3: CASSKGIYSYTF. The CDR3 region has the DNA TGTGCCAGCAGTAAGGGGATTTACAGCTACACCTTC.